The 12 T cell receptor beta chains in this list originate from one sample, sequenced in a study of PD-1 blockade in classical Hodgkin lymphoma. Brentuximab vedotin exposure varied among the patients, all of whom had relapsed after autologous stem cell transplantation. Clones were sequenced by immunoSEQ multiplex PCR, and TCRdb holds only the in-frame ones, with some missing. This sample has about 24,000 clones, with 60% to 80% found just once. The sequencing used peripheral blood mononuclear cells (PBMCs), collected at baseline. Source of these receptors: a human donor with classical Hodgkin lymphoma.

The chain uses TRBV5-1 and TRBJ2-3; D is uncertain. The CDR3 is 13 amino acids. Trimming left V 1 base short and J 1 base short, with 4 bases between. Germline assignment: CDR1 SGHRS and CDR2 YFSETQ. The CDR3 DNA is TGCGCCAGCAGCTTGAAGGGCACAGATACGCAGTATTTT. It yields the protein CASSLKGTDTQYF. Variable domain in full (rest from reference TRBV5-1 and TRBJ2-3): KAGVTQTPRYLIKTRGQQVTLSCSPISGHRSVSWYQQTPGQGLQFLFEYFSETQRNKGNFPGRFSGRQFSNSRSEMNVSTLELGDSALYLCASSLKGTDTQYFGPGTRLTVL.

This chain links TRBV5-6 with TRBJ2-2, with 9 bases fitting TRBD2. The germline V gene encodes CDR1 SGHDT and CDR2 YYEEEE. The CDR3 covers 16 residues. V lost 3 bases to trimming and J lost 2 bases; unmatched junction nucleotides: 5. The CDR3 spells CASSSIAGVNTGELFF. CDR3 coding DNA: TGTGCCAGCAGCTCTATAGCGGGGGTAAACACCGGGGAGCTGTTTTTT.

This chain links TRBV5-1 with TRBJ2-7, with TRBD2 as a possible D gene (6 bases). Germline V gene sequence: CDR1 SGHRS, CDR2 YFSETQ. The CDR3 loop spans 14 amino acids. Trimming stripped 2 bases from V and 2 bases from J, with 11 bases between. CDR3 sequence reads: CASSFGTFTYEQYF. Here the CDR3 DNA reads TGCGCCAGCAGCTTCGGGACTTTTACCTACGAGCAGTACTTC.

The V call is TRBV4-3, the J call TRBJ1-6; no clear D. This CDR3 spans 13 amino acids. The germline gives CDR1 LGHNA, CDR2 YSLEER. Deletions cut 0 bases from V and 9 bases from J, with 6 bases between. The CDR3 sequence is CASSQDLSSPLHF. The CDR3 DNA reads TGCGCCAGCAGCCAAGATCTAAGTTCACCCCTCCACTTT.

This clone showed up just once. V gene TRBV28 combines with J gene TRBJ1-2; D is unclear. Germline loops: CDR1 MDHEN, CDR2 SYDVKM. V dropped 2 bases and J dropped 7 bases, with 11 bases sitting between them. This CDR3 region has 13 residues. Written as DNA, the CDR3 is TGTGCCAGCAGTTTACCGGCGGTGGGTGGCTACACCTTC. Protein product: CASSLPAVGGYTF.

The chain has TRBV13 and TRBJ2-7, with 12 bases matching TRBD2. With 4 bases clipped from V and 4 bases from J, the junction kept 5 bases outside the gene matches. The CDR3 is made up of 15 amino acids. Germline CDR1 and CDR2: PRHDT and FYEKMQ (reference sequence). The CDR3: CASSSRTSGAYEQYF. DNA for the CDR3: TGTGCCAGCAGCTCGAGGACTAGCGGGGCTTACGAGCAGTACTTC. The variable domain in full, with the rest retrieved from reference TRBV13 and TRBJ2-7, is AAGVIQSPRHLIKEKRETATLKCYPIPRHDTVYWYQQGPGQDPQFLISFYEKMQSDKGSIPDRFSAQQFSDYHSELNMSSLELGDSALYFCASSSRTSGAYEQYFGPGTRLTVT.

DNA of the CDR3: TGTGCGACCAAACGGGGAATCCTTTTGGGGCAGCCCCAGCATTTT. Translation gives CATKRGILLGQPQHF. The chain employs TRBV10-3 and TRBJ1-5; D gene uncertain. This CDR3 has 15 residues. Looked up from germline, CDR1 is ENHRY and CDR2 is SYGVKD.

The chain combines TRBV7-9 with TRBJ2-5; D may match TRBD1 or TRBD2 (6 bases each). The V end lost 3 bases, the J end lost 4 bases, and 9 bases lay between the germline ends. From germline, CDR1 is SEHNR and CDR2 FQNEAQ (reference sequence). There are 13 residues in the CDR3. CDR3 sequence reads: CASSFGGRETQYF. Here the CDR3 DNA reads TGTGCCAGCAGCTTTGGGGGGCGAGAGACCCAGTACTTC.

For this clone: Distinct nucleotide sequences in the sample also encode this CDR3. CDR3 DNA sequence: TGTGCCAGCAGTCGTTCCGGGACTAGCCTCCTATACAATGAGCAGTTCTTC. It encodes CASSRSGTSLLYNEQFF. The genes are TRBV5-6 and TRBJ2-1; 9 bases are shared with TRBD2. Germline V gives CDR1 SGHDT, CDR2 YYEEEE. The CDR3 spans 17 residues. V dropped 5 bases and J dropped 4; count of bases not matched to a gene: 13.

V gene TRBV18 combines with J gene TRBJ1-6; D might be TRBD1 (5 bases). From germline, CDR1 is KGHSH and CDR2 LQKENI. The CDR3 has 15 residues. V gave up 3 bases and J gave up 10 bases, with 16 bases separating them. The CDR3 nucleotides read TGTGCCAGCTCACCCCTGTCGGGGGTCGGCTCACCCCTCCACTTT. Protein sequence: CASSPLSGVGSPLHF.

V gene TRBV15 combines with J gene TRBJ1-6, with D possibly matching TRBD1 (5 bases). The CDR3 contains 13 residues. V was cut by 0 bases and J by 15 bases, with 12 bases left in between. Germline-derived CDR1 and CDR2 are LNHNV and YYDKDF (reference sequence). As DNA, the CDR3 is TGTGCCACCAGCAGAGATCAGGGTGGTCGCCTCCACTTT. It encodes CATSRDQGGRLHF.

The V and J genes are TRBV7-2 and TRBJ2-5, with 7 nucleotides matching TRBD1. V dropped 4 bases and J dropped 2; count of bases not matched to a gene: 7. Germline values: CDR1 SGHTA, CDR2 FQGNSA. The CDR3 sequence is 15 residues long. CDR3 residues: CASSSWGTVQETQYF. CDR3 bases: TGTGCCAGCAGCTCCTGGGGGACAGTACAAGAGACCCAGTACTTC.